A single sample is the source of the 18 T cell receptor beta chains below, sequenced in a study of spatial heterogeneity in lung cancer. TCRdb itself ran the 5' RACE reads through MiXCR, one entry per CDR3 protein. The profile covers 10,000 to 15,000 distinct CDR3 sequences, with approximately 6.2% appearing a single time and 10% taken by the ten largest. As for time point: sample taken at primary tumor resection. Whole RNA came from tumor, nontumor lung or frozen PBMC and was sequenced without being sorted. The sequenced sample was normal lung tissue next to the tumor, obtained at surgery. The receptor set was obtained from a male donor with early-stage non-small cell lung cancer.

This clonotype came up a few times. The chain links TRBV7-8 to TRBJ1-5; a possible D gene is TRBD1 (6 bases). The CDR3 has 15 amino acids. V gave up 5 bases and J gave up 1 base, with 12 bases separating them. The germline gives CDR1 SGHVS, CDR2 FQNEAQ. The CDR3 reads CASSTQGQSNQPQHF. CDR3 DNA sequence: TGTGCCAGCAGCACACAGGGCCAGAGCAATCAGCCCCAGCATTTT.

This clonotype was seen only a few times. The chain joins TRBV2 to TRBJ1-4; the D is unclear. The V end lost 0 bases, the J end lost 8 bases, and 13 bases lay between the germline ends. Per germline, CDR1 SNHLY and CDR2 FYNNEI. This CDR3 region has 15 residues. In DNA form, the CDR3 reads TGTGCCAGCAGTGAAGCGCGGGGTCCAGAGGAAAAACTGTTTTTT. Its translation: CASSEARGPEEKLFF.

This clonotype occurred many times. This chain links TRBV30 with TRBJ1-4; D might be TRBD1 (5 bases). This CDR3 is built from 13 residues. Trimming cost V 7 bases and J 8 bases, with 17 bases left between them. Germline CDR1 GTSNPN, CDR2 SVGIG (reference sequence). DNA for the CDR3: TGTGCCTCCATGACGGGGGAATTGGAAAAACTGTTTTTT. This sequence encodes CASMTGELEKLFF.

This clonotype occurred many times. The rearrangement links TRBV29-1 to TRBJ1-1; D is unresolved. The CDR3 runs to 12 residues. Deletions cut 3 bases from V and 1 base from J, with 6 bases between. Germline V gives CDR1 SQVTM, CDR2 ANQGSEA. This chain's CDR3 is CSVDRTNTEAFF. The CDR3 DNA sequence: TGCAGCGTTGACAGGACGAACACTGAAGCTTTCTTT.

This rearrangement joins TRBV6-2 or TRBV6-3 to TRBJ1-1; no clear D gene. This CDR3 contains 14 residues. Germline loops: CDR1 MNHEY, CDR2 SVGEGT. Deletions cut 7 bases from V and 0 bases from J, with 12 bases between. CDR3 sequence: CASITDGLNTEAFF. The CDR3 bases are TGTGCCAGCATTACGGACGGATTGAACACTGAAGCTTTCTTT.

This clonotype appeared many times. V is TRBV12-3 or TRBV12-4 and J is TRBJ2-7; D is ambiguous. The CDR3 loop spans 12 amino acids. Trimming cost V 2 bases and J 4 bases, with 6 bases left between them. The CDR3 bases are TGTGCCAGCAGTTTAAATATTTACGAGCAGTACTTC. Its translation: CASSLNIYEQYF.

Turning to this clonotype: Just one base apart from a much larger clone, this may be a read error. CDR3 sequence reads: CASSPSASVQEIQYF. Here the CDR3 DNA reads TGTGCCAGCTCACCCTCGGCTTCAGTCCAAGAGATCCAGTACTTC. The chain employs TRBV18 and TRBJ2-5; D is unresolved. Germline CDR1 is KGHSH and CDR2 is LQKENI. This CDR3 is 15 amino acids long.

The sample holds many counts of this clonotype. The rearrangement joins TRBV7-9 to TRBJ2-2, with 7 bases aligning to TRBD2. V trimming: 7 bases; J trimming: 4 bases; junction bases outside the gene matches: 3. Germline V gene sequence: CDR1 SEHNR, CDR2 FQNEAQ (reference sequence). This CDR3 is 13 amino acids long. The CDR3 spells CASKRDLTGELFF. The DNA of the CDR3 is TGTGCCAGCAAGCGGGACCTCACCGGGGAGCTGTTTTTT.

This clonotype was recorded at least ten times. This rearrangement joins TRBV6-5 to TRBJ2-7; 7 bases fit TRBD1. V dropped 4 bases and J dropped 3; count of bases not matched to a gene: 9. Germline-derived CDR1 and CDR2 are MNHEY and SVGAGI. The CDR3 runs 15 residues. The CDR3: CASSSIRDSYYEQYF. CDR3 nucleotide sequence: TGTGCCAGCAGTTCAATCCGGGACAGCTACTACGAGCAGTACTTC.

This clonotype was found many times. The chain uses TRBV5-4 and TRBJ2-5, with TRBD2 matching 11 bases. Germline V gene data show CDR1 as SGHNT and CDR2 as YYREEE (reference sequence). CDR3 length: 15 amino acids. The ends lost 0 bases at V and 2 bases at J; junction bases unmatched: 0. CDR3 region: CASSLGTSGQETQYF. CDR3 DNA sequence: TGTGCCAGCAGCTTGGGGACTAGCGGGCAAGAGACCCAGTACTTC.

This clonotype was found many times. The J gene is TRBJ1-2, the V gene TRBV20-1, with unresolved D. Looked up from germline, CDR1 is DFQATT and CDR2 is SNEGSKA (reference sequence). This CDR3 comprises 14 residues. Trimming took 3 bases from V and 0 from J, leaving 11 bases between them. The CDR3 spells CSASGDRANYGYTF. The CDR3 region has the DNA TGCAGTGCTAGTGGCGATAGAGCTAACTATGGCTACACCTTC.

By share, this clonotype counts as medium-sized. The chain employs TRBV7-9 and TRBJ2-2; 8 positions match TRBD2. V shed 3 bases and J 6 bases; nucleotides not matched to a gene: 3. CDR1 is SEHNR, CDR2 FQNEAQ, per germline (reference sequence). The CDR3 runs 14 residues. CDR3: CASSFGLAAGELFF. For the CDR3, the DNA is TGTGCCAGCAGCTTCGGACTAGCTGCCGGGGAGCTGTTTTTT.

This clonotype showed up just a few times. The chain combines TRBV7-9 with TRBJ2-2; D is ambiguous. V was cut by 2 bases and J by 1 base, with 11 bases left in between. This CDR3 contains 16 residues. Germline V gene sequence: CDR1 SEHNR, CDR2 FQNEAQ (reference sequence). Written as DNA, the CDR3 is TGTGCCAGCAGCTTATACGACTTCGGGAACACCGGGGAGCTGTTTTTT. Translation: CASSLYDFGNTGELFF. The variable domain in full, completed from reference TRBV7-9 and TRBJ2-2, reads DTGVSQNPRHKITKRGQNVTFRCDPISEHNRLYWYRQTLGQGPEFLTYFQNEAQLEKSRLLSDRFSAERPKGSFSTLEIQRTEQGDSAMYLCASSLYDFGNTGELFFGEGSRLTVL.

This clonotype has ten or more counts. The chain combines TRBV11-3 with TRBJ2-2; 10 bases agree with TRBD2. V dropped 0 bases and J dropped 5; count of bases not matched to a gene: 6. Germline CDR1 SGHNT, CDR2 YENEEA. The CDR3 totals 17 residues. The CDR3: CASSLESSGRRTGELFF. DNA for the CDR3: TGTGCCAGCAGCTTAGAGTCTAGCGGGAGACGTACCGGGGAGCTGTTTTTT. The full variable domain, with the rest looked up from reference TRBV11-3 and TRBJ2-2, is EAGVVQSPRYKIIEKKQPVAFWCNPISGHNTLYWYLQNLGQGPELLIRYENEEAVDDSQLPKDRFSAERLKGVDSTLKIQPAELGDSAVYLCASSLESSGRRTGELFFGEGSRLTVL.

The V call is TRBV10-3, the J call TRBJ2-7, with 7 bases lining up with TRBD2. CDR3 length equals 12 residues. Trimming at V came to 5 bases and at J to 6 bases, leaving 4 bases not matched to a gene. Germline V gene data show CDR1 as ENHRY and CDR2 as SYGVKD. This chain's CDR3 is CAISLGGFEQYF. In nucleotides, the CDR3 is TGTGCCATCAGTCTGGGGGGGTTCGAGCAGTACTTC.

This clonotype has ten or more counts. The CDR3: CASSPAGPYEQYF. The DNA for the CDR3 is TGTGCCAGCTCACCGGCCGGTCCCTACGAGCAGTACTTC. This chain links TRBV18 with TRBJ2-7, with D unclear. Trimming removed 3 bases at V and 2 bases at J, with 8 bases between. This CDR3 comprises 13 residues. Germline V gene sequence: CDR1 KGHSH, CDR2 LQKENI.

This clonotype was detected many times. The V and J genes are TRBV3-1 and TRBJ1-2; D is ambiguous. V was clipped by 5 bases and J by 3 bases, with 16 bases between them. The V gene's germline CDR1 is LGHDT and CDR2 YNNKEL (reference sequence). There are 15 residues in the CDR3. CDR3 nucleotide sequence: TGTGCCAGCAGCTGGGAAACAGCCACCCACTATGGCTACACCTTC. Amino acids: CASSWETATHYGYTF.

Ten or more counts support this clonotype. The rearrangement joins TRBV10-2 to TRBJ2-1; maybe TRBD2 (5 bases). CDR1 and CDR2 (germline): WSHSY, SAAADI. V was pared by 2 bases and J by 9 bases, with 14 bases between. The CDR3 covers 14 residues. CDR3 residues: CASSEARGLGEQFF. CDR3 DNA: TGCGCCAGCAGTGAGGCAAGAGGGCTGGGTGAGCAGTTCTTC.